These T cell receptor beta chains were read from a single sample in a study of T cell repertoires in cytomegalovirus infection. No antigen is known for these receptors. TCRdb reanalysed the reads using MiXCR and keeps one entry per CDR3 protein. The sample contains around 900,000 distinct CDR3 sequences, roughly 30% of which appear only once. This sample comprised cultured CD8+ T cells from PBMCs, obtained from culture after CMV antigen stimulation. These receptors all come from a human donor in good health (CMV status not recorded). Some clones in this sample may be carry-over from other donors' samples. CDR3s include the opening cysteine and the closing phenylalanine or tryptophan. The D gene is left open where the match is weak. Where a row states a size, it is once, few, many or the class of an expanded clone; other rows omit it.

j_gene	abundance	d_gene	v_gene	CDR3nt	CDR3aa
TRBJ2-1	NA	TRBD1	TRBV24-1	TGTGCCACCAGTGATTTCGGGACAGGGATTATCGGTGAGCAGTTCTTC	CATSDFGTGIIGEQFF
TRBJ2-5	NA	TRBD2	TRBV12-3/TRBV12-4	TGTGCCAGCAGTCCATTAGCGGGGGTACACGAGACCCAGTACTTC	CASSPLAGVHETQYF
TRBJ1-1	many	NA	TRBV7-6	TGTGCCAGTAACGTAAGGCCGAACACTGAAGCTTTCTTT	CASNVRPNTEAFF
TRBJ2-1	NA	TRBD2	TRBV15	TGTGCCACCAGCAGAGAAGAGCGGGGGGGCCTTGGTGAGCAGTTCTTC	CATSREERGGLGEQFF
TRBJ2-1	few	NA	TRBV6-5	TGTGCCAGCAGTTACTCCAAACACCCCTACAATGAGCAGTTCTTC	CASSYSKHPYNEQFF
TRBJ1-5	NA	TRBD1	TRBV27	TGTGCCAGCAGTTTCCAGACAGGGCGGCCCCAGCATTTT	CASSFQTGRPQHF
TRBJ1-5	few	TRBD1	TRBV10-3	TGTGCCATCAGAGGACAGGGCAATCAGCCCCAGCATTTT	CAIRGQGNQPQHF
TRBJ2-5	few	NA	TRBV4-2	TGTGCCAGCAGCCAAGATTTCGGACCCTTTAACCAAGAGACCCAGTACTTC	CASSQDFGPFNQETQYF
TRBJ1-1	few	NA	TRBV14	TGTGCCAGCAGCCCATTTCCCGGGACGCTTCTGAACACTGAAGCTTTCTTT	CASSPFPGTLLNTEAFF
TRBJ1-6	many	NA	TRBV5-6	TGTGCCAGCAGCTTCCACAGGACCAATTCACCCCTCCACTTT	CASSFHRTNSPLHF
TRBJ1-1	few	TRBD1	TRBV27	TGTGCCAGCGGATGGACAGGGAGCACTGAAGCTTTCTTT	CASGWTGSTEAFF
TRBJ1-5	NA	NA	TRBV19	TGTGCCAGTAGTATAGAGGGGAATCAGCCCCAGCATTTT	CASSIEGNQPQHF
TRBJ2-1	NA	TRBD2	TRBV12-3/TRBV12-4	TGTGCCAGCAGTTTTATACTAGCGGGTGCTACCTACAATGAGCAGTTCTTC	CASSFILAGATYNEQFF
TRBJ2-1	NA	TRBD1	TRBV6-2/TRBV6-3	TGTGCCAGCAGTTACTTGGGACAGCAAGGGAACAATGAGCAGTTCTTC	CASSYLGQQGNNEQFF
TRBJ1-1	NA	NA	TRBV3-1	TGTGCCAGCAGCCAAGAGAGGGGTGACACTGAAGCTTTCTTT	CASSQERGDTEAFF
TRBJ1-2	once	TRBD1	TRBV5-4	TGTGCCAGCAGCTTGGTAACAGGGGGCGTTGATGGGAATGGCTACACCTTC	CASSLVTGGVDGNGYTF
TRBJ2-3	few	NA	TRBV2	TGTGCCAGCGACTTCACTAGCACAGATACGCAGTATTTT	CASDFTSTDTQYF
TRBJ1-5	few	NA	TRBV28	TGTGCCAGCAGTTTTGGGGCGATCAGTCAGCCCCAGCATTTT	CASSFGAISQPQHF
TRBJ2-1	NA	NA	TRBV5-5	TGTGCCAGCAGCCGCGGGACAGACTACAATGAGCAGTTCTTC	CASSRGTDYNEQFF
TRBJ2-1	many	NA	TRBV7-2	TGTGCCAGCAGCTTAGGCCCAGTGCAGTTCTTC	CASSLGPVQFF